This T cell receptor beta chain derives from a study of CD8+CD57+ T cells in acquired aplastic anemia. About the research overall: Sorted cells (CD4+ and CD8+) yielded DNA amounts that averaged around 3.1 ug. Healthy-donor CD4+ cells averaged roughly 10.8 million reads. Overall study results and limits: A set of some 28 CD8+ CDR3 sequences was shared between patients and controls, and these sequences appeared highly expressed in patients.

This clonotype was picked up many times. Its target is not known. It was genomic DNA that served as the template for profiling TCR beta VDJ and CDR3. In TCRdb, the reads were re-called with MiXCR into one record per CDR3 protein. The sample consists of roughly 180,000 distinct CDR3 sequences, 35% to 50% of them appearing once. This CDR3 has 14 amino acids. Germline CDR1 and CDR2: SQVTM and ANQGSEA. Germline trimming cut 4 bases from V and 7 bases from J; bases unmatched to any gene: 6. The chain couples TRBV29-1 to TRBJ2-1; 11 nucleotides match TRBD2. Sequencing was carried out using sorted CD4+, CD8+, or CD8+CD57+ T cells (not recorded which) from PBMCs. The clonotype comes from a human donor in good health. The CDR3 region is CSVVRASGRNEQFF. The CDR3 bases are TGCAGCGTTGTTAGGGCTAGCGGGAGGAATGAGCAGTTCTTC.